Each of the 26 T cell receptor beta chains below was sequenced from the same sample in a study of blood T cell repertoires in COVID-19. Produced via immunoSEQ multiplex PCR; TCRdb's table is partial and in-frame only. The sample lists tens of thousands of clones; around nine tenths were seen once. Input material: peripheral blood. The receptors originated from a woman aged 70-85 years with acute or convalescent COVID-19.

The rearrangement joins TRBV11-3 to TRBJ2-5; 14 bases match TRBD2. This CDR3 spans 16 amino acids. V lost 5 bases and J lost 2; bases outside the gene matches: 4. Germline values: CDR1 SGHNT, CDR2 YENEEA. CDR3 residues: CASSMTSGGAQETQYF. In DNA form, the CDR3 reads TGTGCCAGCAGCATGACTAGCGGGGGGGCACAAGAGACCCAGTACTTC.

The V gene is TRBV6-1, the J gene TRBJ2-1; 9 bases map to TRBD2. CDR1 is MNHNS and CDR2 is SASEGT in the germline V gene. J gave up 9 bases and V 0 bases, and 9 bases lay outside the gene matches. This CDR3 region has 16 residues. CDR3 sequence reads: CASSEAQDRAGGEQFF. The CDR3 DNA follows: TGTGCCAGCAGTGAAGCGCAGGACCGAGCGGGGGGTGAGCAGTTCTTC.

The chain combines TRBV5-4 with TRBJ2-7; D gene unclear. The CDR3 consists of 8 residues. Germline assignment: CDR1 SGHNT and CDR2 YYREEE (reference sequence). The CDR3 nucleotides are TGTGCTAGTTACGAGCAGTACGTC. This sequence encodes CASYEQYV.

Comment on this clone: One junction end does not reproduce the germline sequence, and a read error may be involved. The chain couples TRBV30 to TRBJ1-3; D is undetermined. Looked up from germline, CDR1 is GTSNPN and CDR2 is SVGIG (reference sequence). CDR3 length: 12 amino acids. The CDR3 DNA reads TGTGCCTGGAGTGTACCGGGTCGGGTTTCGGGTTTT. Amino acids: CAWSVPGRVSGF. Supplemented by reference TRBV30 and TRBJ1-3, the full variable domain reads SQTIHQWPATLVQPVGSPLSLECTVEGTSNPNLYWYRQAAGRGLQLLFYSVGIGQISSEVPQNLSASRPQDRQFILSSKKLLLSDSGFYLCAWSVPGRVSGFGEGSWLTVV.

A few counts support this clone. The chain joins TRBV19 to TRBJ1-6; no clear D. Between the trimmed V and J ends, which lost 9 bases and 10 bases, there was a span of 13 bases. Germline CDR1 and CDR2: LNHDA and SQIVND (reference sequence). This CDR3 contains 12 residues. CDR3 DNA sequence: TGTGCCAGCGCCGGGGTTAGATCACCCCTCCACTTT. This gives the protein CASAGVRSPLHF.

This chain links TRBV21-1 with TRBJ2-3; the D call in the table, TRBD1, was not verified against the DNA. TRBV21-1 is marked as a pseudogene. This CDR3 has 16 amino acids. The CDR3 sequence is CASGTPGQGAVDTQYF. The CDR3 DNA reads TGTGCCAGCGGCACCCCAGGACAGGGGGCGGTCGATACGCAGTATTTT.

This clone was recorded only once. V is TRBV5-4 and J is TRBJ2-2; 12 bases align to TRBD2. Germline V gene lookup returns CDR1 SGHNT and CDR2 YYREEE (reference sequence). V shed 0 bases and J 0 bases; nucleotides not matched to a gene: 3. This CDR3 is 18 amino acids long. DNA of the CDR3: TGTGCCAGCAGCTTGGAACTAGCGGGAGGAGCGAACACCGGGGAGCTGTTTTTT. It encodes CASSLELAGGANTGELFF.

This clone was seen once. In nucleotides, the CDR3 is TGTGCCAGCAGCTTAGGGACAGGGAATAGGCACTATGGCTACACCTTC. It codes for CASSLGTGNRHYGYTF. The chain joins TRBV7-9 to TRBJ1-2, with 8 bases identical to TRBD1. Germline lookup yields CDR1 SEHNR and CDR2 FQNEAQ (reference sequence). The CDR3 runs 16 residues. V lost 1 base, J lost 3 bases, and 7 bases stayed unmatched. The variable domain in full, with the rest retrieved from reference TRBV7-9 and TRBJ1-2, is DTGVSQNPRHKITKRGQNVTFRCDPISEHNRLYWYRQTLGQGPEFLTYFQNEAQLEKSRLLSDRFSAERPKGSFSTLEIQRTEQGDSAMYLCASSLGTGNRHYGYTFGSGTRLTVV.

This sequence joins TRBV5-1 and TRBJ1-6; D may be TRBD1 (6 bases). The CDR3 is made up of 13 amino acids. In germline, CDR1 is SGHRS, CDR2 YFSETQ. Trimming shortened V by 3 bases and J by 7 bases, and 8 bases separated the two germline ends. The CDR3 sequence is CASSSGQNSPLHF. DNA of the CDR3: TGCGCCAGCAGCTCTGGACAGAATTCACCCCTCCACTTT.

This clone was seen once. The rearrangement uses TRBV28 and TRBJ2-7; a weak D match, TRBD1 (5 bases). Germline V gene data show CDR1 as MDHEN and CDR2 as SYDVKM. The V end was cut by 5 bases, the J end by 6 bases, with 14 bases between. The CDR3 is 13 amino acids. This chain's CDR3 is CASSRFSGREQYV. In DNA, the CDR3 is TGTGCCAGCAGTCGCTTTTCAGGGCGCGAGCAGTACGTC.

The rearrangement joins TRBV29-1 to TRBJ1-4; 8 nucleotides agree with TRBD1. In germline, CDR1 is SQVTM, CDR2 ANQGSEA. This CDR3 is 13 amino acids long. J gave up 8 bases and V 5 bases, and 7 bases lay outside the gene matches. DNA for the CDR3: TGCAGCGTTTCCAGGGGGCGCGGAGAAAAACTGTTTTTT. Its translation is CSVSRGRGEKLFF.

The rearrangement links TRBV7-2 to TRBJ2-5; perhaps TRBD2 as D (5 bases). V lost 5 bases and J 3 bases, leaving 13 bases between the germline ends. Germline values: CDR1 SGHTA, CDR2 FQGNSA. This CDR3 region has 14 residues. The CDR3 spells CASSPEGKKETQYF. The CDR3 nucleotides are TGTGCCAGCAGCCCTGAGGGAAAGAAAGAGACCCAGTACTTC.

On this clone: The same CDR3 is also encoded by other DNA sequences in this sample. This chain joins TRBV20-1 and TRBJ2-7; possible D gene TRBD1, 5 bases. Germline assignment: CDR1 DFQATT and CDR2 SNEGSKA (reference sequence). The CDR3 contains 11 residues. With 6 bases removed from V and 5 bases from J, the gap between germline ends came to 11 bases. The CDR3 loop reads CSAKSGHEQYV. In DNA, the CDR3 is TGCAGTGCCAAATCAGGGCACGAGCAGTACGTC.

The J gene is TRBJ1-5, the V gene TRBV7-8; D remains ambiguous. CDR1 is SGHVS and CDR2 is FQNEAQ in the germline V gene. The CDR3 is 17 residues long. V shed 0 bases and J shed 0 bases, with 12 bases lying between them. CDR3: CASSLAWQLNSNQPQHF. For the CDR3, the DNA is TGTGCCAGCAGCTTAGCCTGGCAGTTGAATAGCAATCAGCCCCAGCATTTT.

V gene TRBV19 combines with J gene TRBJ1-2; D is undetermined. CDR1 LNHDA and CDR2 SQIVND come from the germline V gene (reference sequence). This CDR3 has 15 amino acids. V was pared by 1 base and J by 2 bases, with 11 bases between. The DNA of the CDR3 is TGTGCCAGTAGTATAGGGTCAGTGATAAACTATGGCTACACCTTC. Its translation is CASSIGSVINYGYTF.

The chain couples TRBV19 to TRBJ2-5; 10 bases are a match to TRBD1. The trim removed 10 bases at V and 5 bases at J, leaving 10 bases unmatched. The CDR3 is 14 amino acids. The germline gives CDR1 LNHDA, CDR2 SQIVND (reference sequence). Here the CDR3 DNA reads TGTGCCACCCGGGACAGGGGTAGGGGGGAGACCCAGTACTTC. Protein sequence: CATRDRGRGETQYF. Full variable domain (missing parts from reference TRBV19 and TRBJ2-5): DGGITQSPKYLFRKEGQNVTLSCEQNLNHDAMYWYRQDPGQGLRLIYYSQIVNDFQKGDIAEGYSVSREKKESFPLTVTSAQKNPTAFYLCATRDRGRGETQYFGPGTRLLVL.

J is TRBJ2-4 and V is TRBV10-1; TRBD1 might be the D (5 bases). The CDR3 contains 16 residues. V was trimmed by 4 bases and J by 0 bases, leaving 13 bases between them. Germline V CDR1 and CDR2: WNHNN, SYGVQD (reference sequence). The CDR3 DNA sequence: TGCGCCAGCAGTGTGGGGCCTAAACCAGCCAAAAACATTCAGTACTTC. The encoded protein is CASSVGPKPAKNIQYF.

This rearrangement joins TRBV9 to TRBJ1-1; TRBD1 is a possible D gene (5 bases). The CDR3 has 14 amino acids. Trimming removed 3 bases at V and 7 bases at J, with 16 bases between. Germline assignment: CDR1 SGDLS and CDR2 YYNGEE. The CDR3 loop is CASSAEPRAVEAFF. The CDR3 DNA sequence: TGTGCCAGCAGCGCGGAGCCCAGGGCGGTTGAAGCTTTCTTT.

The V call is TRBV3-1 (or the pseudogene TRBV3-2), the J call TRBJ2-5; perhaps TRBD2 as D (5 bases). V lost 4 bases, J lost 5 bases, and 14 bases lay in between. The CDR3 runs 14 residues. CDR1 and CDR2 from the germline V gene are LGHDT and YNNKEL (reference sequence). CDR3 nucleotides: TGTGCCAGCAGCCCACTAGGCTCCCGGGAGACCCAGTACTTC. It translates to CASSPLGSRETQYF.

The rearrangement joins TRBV5-1 to TRBJ2-7; D is perhaps TRBD2 (5 bases). This CDR3 region has 14 residues. Trimming shortened V by 0 bases and J by 1 base, and 8 bases separated the two germline ends. Germline lookup yields CDR1 SGHRS and CDR2 YFSETQ. CDR3 in amino acids: CASSLEAESYEQYV. Written as DNA, the CDR3 is TGCGCCAGCAGCTTGGAAGCGGAGTCCTACGAGCAGTACGTC.

CDR3 in amino acids: CASSEAEGAIYGYTF. CDR3 sequence (DNA): TGTGCCAGCAGTGAAGCCGAAGGGGCCATCTATGGCTACACCTTC. The chain employs TRBV6-1 and TRBJ1-2, with D possibly being TRBD1 (5 bases). The CDR3 contains 15 residues. The germline V gene encodes CDR1 MNHNS and CDR2 SASEGT. Trimming removed 0 bases from V and 4 bases from J, with 12 bases in between.

This rearrangement joins TRBV5-5 to TRBJ2-3, with a weak D call TRBD1 (5 bases). Germline lookup yields CDR1 SGHKS and CDR2 YYEKEE (reference sequence). The CDR3 spans 14 residues. Trimming pared 0 bases from V and 0 bases from J, leaving 5 bases between. The CDR3 DNA reads TGTGCCAGCAGCTTGGAGGGGAGCACAGATACGCAGTATTTT. Translated: CASSLEGSTDTQYF.

The chain is built from TRBV9 and TRBJ2-3; TRBD2 is a possible D gene (6 bases). Germline loops: CDR1 SGDLS, CDR2 YYNGEE. The CDR3 extends over 15 amino acids. V lost 2 bases, J lost 4 bases, and 14 bases lay in between. CDR3 in amino acids: CASSVLLASADTQYF. The CDR3 region has the DNA TGTGCCAGCAGCGTCTTACTAGCAAGTGCAGATACGCAGTATTTT.

J is TRBJ2-3 and V is TRBV11-3; 7 nucleotides agree with TRBD1. The CDR3 has 13 amino acids. Germline assignment: CDR1 SGHNT and CDR2 YENEEA. The V and J ends lost 7 bases and 4 bases, in that order; junction bases with no gene match: 5. In DNA, the CDR3 is TGTGCCAGCAACGACAGGGTCGCAGATACGCAGTATTTT. Translating it yields CASNDRVADTQYF.

The chain carries TRBV19 and TRBJ2-1, with D possibly TRBD1 on 5 matching bases. Looked up from germline, CDR1 is LNHDA and CDR2 is SQIVND (reference sequence). V was shortened by 0 bases and J by 8 bases, with 11 bases between the two germline ends. The CDR3 is 14 amino acids. In DNA form, the CDR3 reads TGTGCCAGTAGTATAGAAAGGGGTAGGGATGAGCAGTTCTTC. Protein: CASSIERGRDEQFF.

The chain couples TRBV7-3 to TRBJ2-6, with D perhaps TRBD1 (5 bases). Per germline, CDR1 SGHTA and CDR2 FQGTGA. There are 14 residues in the CDR3. The V end lost 6 bases, the J end lost 3 bases, and 9 bases lay between the germline ends. The DNA of the CDR3 is TGTGCCAGCAGTTCGACAGTTGGGGCCAACGTCCTGACTTTC. Translated: CASSSTVGANVLTF.